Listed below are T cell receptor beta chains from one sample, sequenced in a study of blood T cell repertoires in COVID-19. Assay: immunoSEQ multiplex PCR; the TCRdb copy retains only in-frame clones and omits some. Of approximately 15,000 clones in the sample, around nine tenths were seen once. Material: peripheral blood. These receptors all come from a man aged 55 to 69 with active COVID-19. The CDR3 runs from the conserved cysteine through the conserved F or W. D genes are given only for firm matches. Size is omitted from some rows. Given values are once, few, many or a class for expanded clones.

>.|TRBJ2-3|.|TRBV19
TGTGCCAGTAGTGCGGGATCGGGGATGGGGCAGTATTTT
CASSAGSGMGQYF
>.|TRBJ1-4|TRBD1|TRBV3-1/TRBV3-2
TGTGCCAGCAGCCACCCGGGACAGCGTGAAAAACTGTTTTTT
CASSHPGQREKLFF
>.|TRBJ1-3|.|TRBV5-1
TGCGCCAGCAGCTTGGGCCCAGGGGAGCCTGGAAACACCATATATTTT
CASSLGPGEPGNTIYF
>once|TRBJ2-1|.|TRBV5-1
TGCGCCAGCAGCTTAGGGGACTCCTACAATGAGCAGTTCTTC
CASSLGDSYNEQFF
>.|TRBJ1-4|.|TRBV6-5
TGTGCCAGCAGCGGGATAGACCCACGGGAAAAACTGTTTTTT
CASSGIDPREKLFF
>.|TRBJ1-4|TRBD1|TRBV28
TGTGCCAGCAGTGTACCCGGGACAGGGAGCGAAAAACTGTTTTTT
CASSVPGTGSEKLFF
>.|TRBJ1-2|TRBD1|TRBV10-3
TGTGCCATCAGACCAGGGGGAGAGGGCTACACCTTC
CAIRPGGEGYTF
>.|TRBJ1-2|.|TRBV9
TGTGCCAGCAGCCCTTCGGTGGGGCAGCCGGCTAACTATGGCTACACCTTC
CASSPSVGQPANYGYTF
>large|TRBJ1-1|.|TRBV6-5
TGTGCCAGCAGTTACTCTGGGGGCGCGGTTGTAGCTGAAGCTTTCTTT
CASSYSGGAVVAEAFF
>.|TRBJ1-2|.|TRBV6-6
TGTGCCAGCAGTGCTGGGAGGCACTATGGCTACACCTTC
CASSAGRHYGYTF
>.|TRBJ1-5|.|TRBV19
TGTGCCAGCACCCCGAATAGCCGACAGGGCAATCAGCCCCAGCATTTT
CASTPNSRQGNQPQHF
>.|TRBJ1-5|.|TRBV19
TGTGCCAGTAGTATAGTGGCCGAAAGCAATCAGCCCCAGCATTTT
CASSIVAESNQPQHF
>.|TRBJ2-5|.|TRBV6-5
TGTGCCAGCACGCTCGGGGGGCGGATGTGGACCCAGTACTTC
CASTLGGRMWTQYF
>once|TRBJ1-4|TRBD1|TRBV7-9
TGTGCCAGCACCATCGGGACAGTTAATGAAAAACTGTTTTTT
CASTIGTVNEKLFF
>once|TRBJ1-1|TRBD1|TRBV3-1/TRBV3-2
TGTGCCAGCAGCCCGGGACAGGGATTAAAAGCTTTCTTT
CASSPGQGLKAFF
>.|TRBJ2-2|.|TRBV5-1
TGCGCCAGCAGGACTAGTGCGAACACCGGGGAGCTGTTTTTT
CASRTSANTGELFF
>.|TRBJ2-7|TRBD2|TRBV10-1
TGCGCCAGCAGCCCCCCGGGGGGCTACGAGCAGTACTTC
CASSPPGGYEQYF
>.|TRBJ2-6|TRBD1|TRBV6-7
TGTGCCAGCAGTTACAGGGGGCCGAACTCTGGGGCCAACGTCCTGACTTTC
CASSYRGPNSGANVLTF
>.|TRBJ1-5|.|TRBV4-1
TGCGCCAGCAGCGTTTCTGAGACAGATCAGCCCCAGCATTTT
CASSVSETDQPQHF
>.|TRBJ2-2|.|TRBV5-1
TGCGCCAGCCAACAAGGGGCAGTCTCAGGCGGGGAGCTGTTTTTT
CASQQGAVSGGELFF
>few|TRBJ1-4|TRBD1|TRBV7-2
TGTGCCAGCAGCTTAGAGGTTTGGGGTGGGACAGGGGATGAAAAACTGTTTTTT
CASSLEVWGGTGDEKLFF
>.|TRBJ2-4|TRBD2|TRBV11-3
TGTGCCAGCAGCTTAGTGGGGGGGAGGGACATTCAGTACTTC
CASSLVGGRDIQYF
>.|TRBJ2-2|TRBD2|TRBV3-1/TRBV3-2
TGTGCCAGCAGCCTAACTAGCGGGCCCGGGGAGCTGTTTTTT
CASSLTSGPGELFF
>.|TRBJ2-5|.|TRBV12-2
TGTGCAAGTCGCCTAGCGACAGAGACTCAACCTAACGACAGGACCCAGTACTTC
CASRLATETQPNDRTQYF
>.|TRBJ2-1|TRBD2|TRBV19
TGTGCCAGTAGTGCGGGTAATCCCGGGACTAGCGGGGGAACCTACAATGAGCAGTTCTTC
CASSAGNPGTSGGTYNEQFF
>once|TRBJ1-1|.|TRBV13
TGTGCCAGCAGCGTCAGGGGATCGGGTGAAGCTTTCTTT
CASSVRGSGEAFF
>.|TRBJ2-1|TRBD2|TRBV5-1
TGCGCCAGCAACTGGGTCGGGAGGGACAATGAGCAGTTCTTC
CASNWVGRDNEQFF